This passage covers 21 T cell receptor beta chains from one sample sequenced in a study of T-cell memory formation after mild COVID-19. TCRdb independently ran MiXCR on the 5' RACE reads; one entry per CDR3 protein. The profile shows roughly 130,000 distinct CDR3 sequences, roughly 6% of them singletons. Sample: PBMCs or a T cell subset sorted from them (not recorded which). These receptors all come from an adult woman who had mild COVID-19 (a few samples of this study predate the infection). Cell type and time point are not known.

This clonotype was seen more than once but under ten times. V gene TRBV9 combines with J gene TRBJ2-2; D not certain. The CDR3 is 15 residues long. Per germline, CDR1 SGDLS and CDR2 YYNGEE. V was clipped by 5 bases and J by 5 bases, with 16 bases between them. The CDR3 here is CASSLIPRRTGELFF. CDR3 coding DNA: TGTGCCAGCAGTCTTATACCCAGGAGAACCGGGGAGCTGTTTTTT.

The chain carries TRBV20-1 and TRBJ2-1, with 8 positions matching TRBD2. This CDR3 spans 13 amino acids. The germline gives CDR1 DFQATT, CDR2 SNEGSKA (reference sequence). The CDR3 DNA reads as TGCAGCGGGGGGGCAGGGGCACGCAATGAGCAGTTCTTC. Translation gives CSGGAGARNEQFF.

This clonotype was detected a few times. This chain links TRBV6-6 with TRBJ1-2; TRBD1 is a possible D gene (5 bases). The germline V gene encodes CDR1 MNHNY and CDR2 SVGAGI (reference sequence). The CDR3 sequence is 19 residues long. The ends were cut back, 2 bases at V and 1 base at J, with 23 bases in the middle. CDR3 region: CASSYRRAIPSQYNYGYTF. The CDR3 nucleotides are TGTGCCAGCAGTTACCGCAGGGCTATACCGTCCCAATATAACTATGGCTACACCTTC.

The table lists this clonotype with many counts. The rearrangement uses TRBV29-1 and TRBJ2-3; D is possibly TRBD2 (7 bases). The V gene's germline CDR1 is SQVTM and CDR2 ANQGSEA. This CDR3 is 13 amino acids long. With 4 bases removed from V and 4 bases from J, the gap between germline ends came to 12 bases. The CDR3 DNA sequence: TGCAGCGTTGGGGGGGGCGCCGCAGATACGCAGTATTTT. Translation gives CSVGGGAADTQYF.

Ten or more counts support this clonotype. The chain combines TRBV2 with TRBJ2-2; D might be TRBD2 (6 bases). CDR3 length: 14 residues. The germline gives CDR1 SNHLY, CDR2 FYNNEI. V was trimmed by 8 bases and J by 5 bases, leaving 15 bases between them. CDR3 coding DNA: TGTGCCAGCTCCACGACGGGGACTACCGGGGAGCTGTTTTTT. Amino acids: CASSTTGTTGELFF. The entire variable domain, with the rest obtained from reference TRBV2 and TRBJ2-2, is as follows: EPEVTQTPSHQVTQMGQEVILRCVPISNHLYFYWYRQILGQKVEFLVSFYNNEISEKSEIFDDQFSVERPDGSNFTLKIRSTKLEDSAMYFCASSTTGTTGELFFGEGSRLTVL.

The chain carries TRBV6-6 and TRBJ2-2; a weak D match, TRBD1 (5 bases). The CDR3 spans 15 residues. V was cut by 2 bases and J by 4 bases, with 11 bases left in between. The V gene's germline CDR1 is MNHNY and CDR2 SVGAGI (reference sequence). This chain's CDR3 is CASSYTRQSTGELFF. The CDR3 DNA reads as TGTGCCAGCAGTTACACCAGACAGTCCACCGGGGAGCTGTTTTTT.

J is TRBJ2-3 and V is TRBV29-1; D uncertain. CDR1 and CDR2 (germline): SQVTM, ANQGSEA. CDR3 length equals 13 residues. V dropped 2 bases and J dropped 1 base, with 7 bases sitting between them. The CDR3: CSVESPGTDTQYF. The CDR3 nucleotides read TGCAGCGTTGAATCCCCGGGCACAGATACGCAGTATTTT.

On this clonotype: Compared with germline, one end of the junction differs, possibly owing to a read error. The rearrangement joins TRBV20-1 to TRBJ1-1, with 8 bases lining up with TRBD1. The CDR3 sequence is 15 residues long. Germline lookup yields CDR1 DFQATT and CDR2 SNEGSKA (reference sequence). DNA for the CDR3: TGCAGTGCAAGAGACTACGGGACAGGGAACACTGAAGCTTTCTTT. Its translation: CSARDYGTGNTEAFF.

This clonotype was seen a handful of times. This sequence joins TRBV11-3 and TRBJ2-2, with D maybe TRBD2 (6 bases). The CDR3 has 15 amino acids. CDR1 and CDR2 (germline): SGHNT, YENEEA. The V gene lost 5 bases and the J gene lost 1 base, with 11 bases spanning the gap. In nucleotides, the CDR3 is TGTGCCAGCAGCAGGGACTTCGAGAACACCGGGGAGCTGTTTTTT. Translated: CASSRDFENTGELFF.

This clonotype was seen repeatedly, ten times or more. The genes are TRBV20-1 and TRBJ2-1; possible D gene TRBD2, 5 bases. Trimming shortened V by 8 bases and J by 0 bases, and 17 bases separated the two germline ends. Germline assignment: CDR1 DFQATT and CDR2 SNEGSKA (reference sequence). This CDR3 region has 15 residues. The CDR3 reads CSSNNPRDSYNEQFF. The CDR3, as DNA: TGCAGTTCGAACAACCCCCGGGACTCCTACAATGAGCAGTTCTTC.

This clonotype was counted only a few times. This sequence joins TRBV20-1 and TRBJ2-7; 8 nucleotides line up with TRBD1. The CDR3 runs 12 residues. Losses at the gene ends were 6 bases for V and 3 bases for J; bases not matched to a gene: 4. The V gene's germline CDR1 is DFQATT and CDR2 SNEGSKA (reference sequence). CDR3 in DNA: TGCAGTGCGAACAGGGGGTACTACGAGCAGTACTTC. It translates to CSANRGYYEQYF.

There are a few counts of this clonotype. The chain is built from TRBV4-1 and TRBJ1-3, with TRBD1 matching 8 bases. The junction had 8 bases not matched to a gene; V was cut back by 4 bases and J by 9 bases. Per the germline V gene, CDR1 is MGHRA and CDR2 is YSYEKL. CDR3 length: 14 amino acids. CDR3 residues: CASSRVRGLSTIYF. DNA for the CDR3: TGCGCCAGCAGCCGGGTCAGGGGGCTGAGCACCATATATTTT.

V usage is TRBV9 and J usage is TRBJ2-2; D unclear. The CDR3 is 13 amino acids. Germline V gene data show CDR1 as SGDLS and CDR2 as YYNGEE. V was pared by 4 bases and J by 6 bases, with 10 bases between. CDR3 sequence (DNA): TGTGCCAGCAGCCCCCGGTTGCCCGGGGAGCTGTTTTTT. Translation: CASSPRLPGELFF.

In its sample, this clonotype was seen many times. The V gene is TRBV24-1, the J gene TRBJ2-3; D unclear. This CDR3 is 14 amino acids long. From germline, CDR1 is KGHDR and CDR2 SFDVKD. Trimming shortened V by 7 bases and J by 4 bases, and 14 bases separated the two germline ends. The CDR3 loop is CATRDPYTADTQYF. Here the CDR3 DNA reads TGTGCCACCAGGGACCCCTACACGGCAGATACGCAGTATTTT.

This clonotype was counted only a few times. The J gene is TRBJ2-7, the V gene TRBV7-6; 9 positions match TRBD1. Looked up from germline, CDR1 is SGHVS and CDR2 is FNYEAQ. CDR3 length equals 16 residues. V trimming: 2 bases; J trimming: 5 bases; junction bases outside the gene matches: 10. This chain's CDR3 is CASSLLVGQGSHEQYF. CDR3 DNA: TGTGCCAGCAGCTTACTAGTGGGACAGGGTTCCCACGAGCAGTACTTC. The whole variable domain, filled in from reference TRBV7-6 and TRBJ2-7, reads GAGVSQSPRYKVTKRGQDVALRCDPISGHVSLYWYRQALGQGPEFLTYFNYEAQQDKSGLPNDRFSAERPEGSISTLTIQRTEQRDSAMYRCASSLLVGQGSHEQYFGPGTRLTVT.

The CDR3 region is CASSLRGSLNEQYF. The CDR3 DNA reads as TGTGCCAGCAGTTTACGCGGAAGCCTAAACGAGCAGTACTTC. This chain links TRBV12-3 or TRBV12-4 with TRBJ2-7; D is unresolved. The CDR3 loop spans 14 amino acids. Between the trimmed V and J ends, which lost 2 bases and 5 bases, there was a span of 13 bases.

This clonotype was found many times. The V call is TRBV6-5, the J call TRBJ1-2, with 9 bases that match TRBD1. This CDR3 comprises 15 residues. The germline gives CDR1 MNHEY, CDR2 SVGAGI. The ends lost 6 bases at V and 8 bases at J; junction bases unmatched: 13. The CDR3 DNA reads TGTGCCAGCAGCTATGACAGGGGGGGTCTCTACGGCTACACCTTC. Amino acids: CASSYDRGGLYGYTF.

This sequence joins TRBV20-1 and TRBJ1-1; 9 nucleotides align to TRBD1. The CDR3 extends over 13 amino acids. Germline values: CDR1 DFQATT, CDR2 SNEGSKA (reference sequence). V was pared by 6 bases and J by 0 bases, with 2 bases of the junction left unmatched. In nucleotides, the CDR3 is TGCAGTGCGTGGACAGGGGTGAACACTGAAGCTTTCTTT. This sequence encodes CSAWTGVNTEAFF.

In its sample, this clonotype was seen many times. As DNA, the CDR3 is TGTGCCAGCAGCTTAGGTCGAGGGAGAGATACGCAGTATTTT. Its translation is CASSLGRGRDTQYF. The chain recombines TRBV7-2 with TRBJ2-3, with D possibly matching TRBD2 (5 bases). Trimming removed 1 base from V and 5 bases from J, with 10 bases in between. The CDR3 consists of 14 residues. The V gene's germline CDR1 is SGHTA and CDR2 FQGNSA.

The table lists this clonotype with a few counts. The CDR3, as DNA: TGCGCCAGCAGCTTGGCGACAGACGCTAGCACAGATACGCAGTATTTT. It yields the protein CASSLATDASTDTQYF. The chain has TRBV5-1 and TRBJ2-3, with D maybe TRBD1 (5 bases). Trimming left V 0 bases short and J 0 bases short, with 11 bases between. Germline-derived CDR1 and CDR2 are SGHRS and YFSETQ. The CDR3 is 16 amino acids.

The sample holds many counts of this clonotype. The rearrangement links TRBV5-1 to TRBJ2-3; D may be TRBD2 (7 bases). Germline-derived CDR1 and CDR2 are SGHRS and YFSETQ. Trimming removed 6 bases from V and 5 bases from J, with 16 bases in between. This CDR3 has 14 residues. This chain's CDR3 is CASKEGGPEDTQYF. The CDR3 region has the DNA TGCGCCAGCAAAGAGGGGGGGCCCGAAGATACGCAGTATTTT.